These 3 T cell receptor beta chains originate from one sample sequenced in a study of neurological immune-mediated disorders. TCRdb independently ran MiXCR on the 5' RACE reads; one entry per CDR3 protein. The profile covers some 47,000 distinct CDR3 sequences, with about 15% appearing a single time and roughly 4.4% taken by the ten largest. The sequenced sample was PBMCs. These receptors all stem from a man aged 60 to 75 in good health.

In its sample, this clonotype was seen many times. The V and J genes are TRBV6-5 and TRBJ2-3; 11 bases map to TRBD1. V lost 5 bases and J lost 6; bases outside the gene matches: 7. Germline V lookup: CDR1 MNHEY, CDR2 SVGAGI. The CDR3 spans 15 residues. As DNA, the CDR3 is TGTGCCAGCAGTACTCCCGGGACAGGGGGGGATACGCAGTATTTT. Translation gives CASSTPGTGGDTQYF.

The V call is TRBV20-1, the J call TRBJ2-1; the D call may be TRBD1 or TRBD2 (5 bases each). Trimming removed 6 bases from V and 2 bases from J, with 17 bases in between. Germline CDR1 is DFQATT and CDR2 is SNEGSKA (reference sequence). The CDR3 contains 15 residues. CDR3 amino acids: CSASGLVRAYNEQFF. In nucleotides, the CDR3 is TGCAGTGCCTCGGGGCTAGTGCGTGCCTACAATGAGCAGTTCTTC.

The chain joins TRBV20-1 to TRBJ2-7, with 8 bases identical to TRBD1. This CDR3 spans 15 amino acids. J was trimmed by 5 bases and V by 0 bases; bases with no gene match: 9. In germline, CDR1 is DFQATT, CDR2 SNEGSKA (reference sequence). The CDR3 is CSAREFPDRAHEQYF. The CDR3 bases are TGCAGTGCTAGAGAATTTCCGGACAGGGCCCACGAGCAGTACTTC.